This TCR beta chain was found in a study of shared clonotypes between healthy human individuals. Study observations and caveats: Clonotype sharing among donors likely depends on sequencing depth.

Among the donors, all were Caucasian adults who lived in Nashville, Tennessee. This clone occurred a few times. Its antigen is not identified. Tens of thousands of T cell genomes, or 300 ng DNA, went into unsorted PBMC replicate PCRs. The protocol was immunoSEQ multiplex PCR, while the TCRdb copy is restricted to in-frame clones and leaves out a portion. The data contain some 510,000 clones, around 79% of them singletons. The CDR3 totals 16 residues. Germline V gene data show CDR1 as SSHAT and CDR2 as FNYEAQ (reference sequence). Between the trimmed V and J ends, which lost 6 bases and 1 base, there was a span of 16 bases.

Sequenced input: PBMCs. The rearrangement joins TRBV7-7 to TRBJ2-4; no clear D. The sequence derives from a woman aged 40 to 50 in good health. Some clones in this sample may be carry-over from other donors' samples. The CDR3 loop reads CASSSAGSVAKNIQYF. In DNA, the CDR3 is TGTGCCAGCAGTTCGGCCGGTTCCGTCGCCAAAAACATTCAGTACTTC.